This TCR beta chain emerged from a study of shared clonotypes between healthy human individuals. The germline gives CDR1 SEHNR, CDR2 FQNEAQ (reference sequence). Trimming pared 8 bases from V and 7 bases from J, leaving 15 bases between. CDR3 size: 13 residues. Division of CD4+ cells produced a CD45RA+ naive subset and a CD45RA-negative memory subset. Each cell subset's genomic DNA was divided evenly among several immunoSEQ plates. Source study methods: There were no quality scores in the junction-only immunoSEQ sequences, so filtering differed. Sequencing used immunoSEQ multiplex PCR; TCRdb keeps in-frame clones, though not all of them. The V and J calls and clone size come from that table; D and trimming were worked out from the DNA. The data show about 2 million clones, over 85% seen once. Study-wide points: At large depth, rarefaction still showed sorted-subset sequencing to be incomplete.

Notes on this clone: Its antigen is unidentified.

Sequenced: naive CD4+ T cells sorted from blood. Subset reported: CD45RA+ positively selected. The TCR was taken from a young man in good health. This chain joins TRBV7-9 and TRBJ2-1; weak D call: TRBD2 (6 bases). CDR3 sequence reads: CASAGPVPNEQFF. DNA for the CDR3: TGTGCCAGCGCGGGACCCGTCCCTAATGAGCAGTTCTTC.